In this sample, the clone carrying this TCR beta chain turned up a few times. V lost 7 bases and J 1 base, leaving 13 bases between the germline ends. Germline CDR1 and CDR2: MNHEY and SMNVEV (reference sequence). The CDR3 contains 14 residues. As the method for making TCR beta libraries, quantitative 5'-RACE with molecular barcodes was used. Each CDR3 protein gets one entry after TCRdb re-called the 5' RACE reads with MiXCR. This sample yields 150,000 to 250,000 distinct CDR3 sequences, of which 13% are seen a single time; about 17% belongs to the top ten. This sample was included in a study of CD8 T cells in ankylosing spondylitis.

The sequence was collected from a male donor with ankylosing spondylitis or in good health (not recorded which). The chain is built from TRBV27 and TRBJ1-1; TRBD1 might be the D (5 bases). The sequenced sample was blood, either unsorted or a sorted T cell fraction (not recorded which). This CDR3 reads CASKLGGGNTEAFF. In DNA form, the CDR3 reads TGTGCCAGCAAACTTGGGGGGGGGAACACTGAAGCTTTCTTT.